The 25 T cell receptor beta chains below come from one sample, sequenced in a study of CD8 T cells in ankylosing spondylitis. TCRdb called the 5' RACE reads again in MiXCR, with one record for every CDR3 protein. In the table there are approximately 140,000 distinct CDR3 sequences, around 45% of which are singletons. The sample comprised synovial fluid, either unsorted or a sorted T cell fraction (not recorded which). These receptors were obtained from a male donor with ankylosing spondylitis.

This chain joins TRBV4-1 and TRBJ2-7, with D perhaps given as TRBD1 or TRBD2 (5 bases each). Germline CDR1 MGHRA, CDR2 YSYEKL. Trimming stripped 0 bases from V and 1 base from J, with 13 bases between. The CDR3 consists of 16 residues. The chain's CDR3 is CASSQDSGAFSYEQYF. The CDR3 region has the DNA TGCGCCAGCAGCCAAGATTCCGGGGCCTTTTCCTACGAGCAGTACTTC.

This clonotype has just a few counts. The chain links TRBV7-3 to TRBJ2-1, with D perhaps TRBD2 (5 bases). Trimming removed 5 bases from V and 7 bases from J, with 18 bases in between. The germline CDR1 and CDR2 sequences are SGHTA and FQGTGA. The CDR3 is 15 residues long. As DNA, the CDR3 is TGTGCCAGCAGCCGGTCGGGGAGAGGTAAAAATGAGCAGTTCTTC. Amino acid sequence: CASSRSGRGKNEQFF.

This chain links TRBV6-1 with TRBJ2-1; 11 nucleotides align to TRBD1. V lost 1 base to trimming and J lost 7 bases; unmatched junction nucleotides: 6. CDR3 length: 16 amino acids. Looked up from germline, CDR1 is MNHNS and CDR2 is SASEGT. CDR3 nucleotides: TGTGCCAGCAGTGAAGAAGACGGGACAGGGGGGAATGAGCAGTTCTTC. It encodes CASSEEDGTGGNEQFF.

This chain joins TRBV7-9 and TRBJ2-3, with D possibly being TRBD2 (5 bases). Trimming pared 3 bases from V and 4 bases from J, leaving 17 bases between. Germline CDR1 is SEHNR and CDR2 is FQNEAQ (reference sequence). The CDR3 consists of 16 residues. In DNA form, the CDR3 reads TGTGCCAGCAGCTTTGAGAGGGCGCTAGCCGCAGATACGCAGTATTTT. Translating it yields CASSFERALAADTQYF.

This sequence joins TRBV9 and TRBJ2-2; the D is unclear. Trimming removed 5 bases at V and 0 bases at J, with 8 bases between. Germline loops: CDR1 SGDLS, CDR2 YYNGEE. CDR3 length equals 14 residues. CDR3 amino acids: CASRYTTNTGELFF. In DNA, the CDR3 is TGTGCCAGCAGATACACAACGAACACCGGGGAGCTGTTTTTT.

This chain joins TRBV20-1 and TRBJ2-6; D is perhaps TRBD1 (6 bases). Trimming stripped 5 bases from V and 3 bases from J, with 17 bases between. This CDR3 comprises 16 residues. Germline CDR1 reads DFQATT; CDR2 reads SNEGSKA (reference sequence). CDR3 region: CSASPQGVNGANVLTF. The CDR3 DNA reads TGCAGTGCTTCGCCACAGGGAGTTAATGGGGCCAACGTCCTGACTTTC.

This chain links TRBV20-1 with TRBJ2-7; no definite D call. CDR1 DFQATT and CDR2 SNEGSKA come from the germline V gene (reference sequence). Trimming took 3 bases from V and 5 from J, leaving 11 bases between them. CDR3 length: 12 amino acids. CDR3 nucleotide sequence: TGCAGTGCTAGGGGAATTGTCGACGAGCAGTACTTC. Its protein product is CSARGIVDEQYF.

This chain links TRBV12-3 or TRBV12-4 with TRBJ1-2, with D unresolved. The CDR3 runs to 14 residues. Trimming removed 5 bases from V and 0 bases from J, with 10 bases in between. This CDR3 reads CASSQMTSNYGYTF. The CDR3 region has the DNA TGTGCCAGCAGTCAAATGACTTCTAACTATGGCTACACCTTC.

This clonotype was seen more than once but under ten times. This chain uses TRBV5-1 with TRBJ2-5; D tentatively fits TRBD1 or TRBD2 (6 bases each). Trimming left V 5 bases short and J 0 bases short, with 23 bases between. This CDR3 comprises 18 residues. Per the germline V gene, CDR1 is SGHRS and CDR2 is YFSETQ. The CDR3 sequence is CASRYGTWWGQYQETQYF. CDR3 nucleotide sequence: TGCGCCAGCAGATACGGGACTTGGTGGGGACAATACCAAGAGACCCAGTACTTC.

This clonotype was detected many times. V and J are TRBV5-1 and TRBJ2-2; no clear D gene. Germline loops: CDR1 SGHRS, CDR2 YFSETQ. The CDR3 spans 14 residues. V lost 4 bases to trimming and J lost 5 bases, with 12 bases between them. The CDR3 bases are TGCGCCAGCAGCCCGCAGGATGGAACCGGGGAGCTGTTTTTT. Its protein is CASSPQDGTGELFF.

The chain is built from TRBV28 and TRBJ2-3; 10 bases are shared with TRBD1. Germline CDR1 is MDHEN and CDR2 is SYDVKM. The CDR3 loop spans 19 amino acids. V lost 5 bases, J lost 0 bases, and 14 bases stayed unmatched. The CDR3 DNA sequence: TGTGCCAGCAGTGTCATCCGGGACAGGGGATTCATTAGCACAGATACGCAGTATTTT. Amino acid sequence: CASSVIRDRGFISTDTQYF.

The table lists this clonotype with many counts. The gene calls are TRBV6-2 or TRBV6-3 and TRBJ1-1, with D uncertain. V was trimmed by 0 bases and J by 11 bases, leaving 10 bases between them. The CDR3 is 12 amino acids. Germline V gene lookup returns CDR1 MNHEY and CDR2 SVGEGT. CDR3 coding DNA: TGTGCCAGCAGTTACTCGATCGCGGAGGCTTTCTTT. It yields the protein CASSYSIAEAFF.

The chain is built from TRBV3-1 and TRBJ2-3; 11 bases are shared with TRBD2. Germline CDR1 and CDR2: LGHDT and YNNKEL (reference sequence). The CDR3 length is 18 residues. After removal of 4 bases from V and 4 bases from J, the junction contained 13 bases not matched to a gene. The CDR3 here is CASSPFGLAGGEADTQYF. In DNA form, the CDR3 reads TGTGCCAGCAGCCCCTTTGGCCTAGCGGGGGGAGAAGCAGATACGCAGTATTTT.

V gene TRBV12-3 or TRBV12-4 combines with J gene TRBJ1-2, with 8 bases aligning to TRBD1. CDR3 length equals 18 residues. V dropped 6 bases and J dropped 0; count of bases not matched to a gene: 15. CDR3 DNA: TGTGCCAGCAGCGATGTCCTGTTCAACAGGGGGGCTAACTATGGCTACACCTTC. Its protein product is CASSDVLFNRGANYGYTF.

In nucleotides, the CDR3 is TGTGCCACCAGTGATCCCCGGTCTAAGGGGCGGGCAGATACGCAGTATTTT. It yields the protein CATSDPRSKGRADTQYF. The rearrangement uses TRBV24-1 and TRBJ2-3, with D possibly called TRBD1 or TRBD2 (5 bases each). CDR1 is KGHDR and CDR2 is SFDVKD in the germline V gene. V gave up 3 bases and J gave up 4 bases, with 19 bases separating them. The CDR3 consists of 17 residues.

CDR3 DNA sequence: TGTGCCAGCAGTGAACTTGGGTTCCTGAACACTGAAGCTTTCTTT. This codes for CASSELGFLNTEAFF. V usage is TRBV6-1 and J usage is TRBJ1-1; D ambiguous. The CDR3 covers 15 residues. Trimming removed 2 bases at V and 0 bases at J, with 10 bases between. Germline CDR1 MNHNS, CDR2 SASEGT.

The chain recombines TRBV3-1 with TRBJ1-1; D unresolved. The CDR3 is 18 amino acids. Germline V gene sequence: CDR1 LGHDT, CDR2 YNNKEL (reference sequence). The V and J ends lost 3 bases and 1 base respectively, with 21 bases between them. This CDR3 is CASSHPGNGYLRNTEAFF. CDR3 nucleotides: TGTGCCAGCAGCCACCCCGGCAACGGTTATTTGAGGAACACTGAAGCTTTCTTT.

The chain employs TRBV6-2 or TRBV6-3 and TRBJ2-1; the D gene is possibly TRBD2 (6 bases). The CDR3 totals 15 residues. Germline CDR1 is MNHEY and CDR2 is SVGEGT. V was clipped by 6 bases and J by 4 bases, with 16 bases between them. The CDR3: CASSRGAPPYNEQFF. In nucleotides, the CDR3 is TGTGCCAGCAGCCGCGGGGCCCCCCCTTACAATGAGCAGTTCTTC.

The chain uses TRBV4-3 and TRBJ2-5; either TRBD1 or TRBD2 may fit D (5 bases each). Trimming took off 1 base at V and 5 bases at J, with 14 bases between the two ends. Germline lookup yields CDR1 LGHNA and CDR2 YSLEER. The CDR3 totals 15 residues. The CDR3 region has the DNA TGCGCCAGCAGCCAAGGTCCGGGACCCACGGAGACCCAGTACTTC. As protein: CASSQGPGPTETQYF.

This clonotype showed up just a few times. The rearrangement joins TRBV25-1 to TRBJ1-2, with D possibly TRBD1 on 5 matching bases. The V and J ends lost 1 base and 5 bases respectively, with 23 bases between them. Germline-derived CDR1 and CDR2 are MGHDK and SYGVNS. The CDR3 contains 18 residues. DNA for the CDR3: TGTGCCAGCAGTGAATCGGGCTTCGTCGTAGGGGCGAGATATGGCTACACCTTC. The encoded protein is CASSESGFVVGARYGYTF.

The chain links TRBV5-1 to TRBJ2-2; tentatively, D is TRBD1 (6 bases). Germline CDR1 reads SGHRS; CDR2 reads YFSETQ. The ends were cut back, 0 bases at V and 4 bases at J, with 10 bases in the middle. The CDR3 spans 15 residues. In nucleotides, the CDR3 is TGCGCCAGCAGCTTGGGAGACAGGCTCACCGGGGAGCTGTTTTTT. Translated, it gives CASSLGDRLTGELFF.

The sample holds a few counts of this clonotype. The genes are TRBV6-1 and TRBJ2-2; D possibly matches TRBD1 or TRBD2 (6 bases each). Trimming pared 1 base from V and 6 bases from J, leaving 12 bases between. The CDR3 is made up of 15 amino acids. The germline CDR1 and CDR2 sequences are MNHNS and SASEGT. For the CDR3, the DNA is TGTGCCAGCAGTGAAGTTCGTGGGGGGCCCGGGGAGCTGTTTTTT. Its translation is CASSEVRGGPGELFF.

This clonotype has only a few counts. This chain uses TRBV6-5 with TRBJ1-3; D is unresolved. The CDR3 is 15 amino acids. Trimming took 0 bases from V and 3 from J, leaving 9 bases between them. Germline V gene lookup returns CDR1 MNHEY and CDR2 SVGAGI. The CDR3 protein is CASSYSLTYGNTIYF. CDR3 DNA sequence: TGTGCCAGCAGTTACTCGCTGACATATGGAAACACCATATATTTT.

The chain links TRBV28 to TRBJ1-2, with 7 bases aligning to TRBD1. After removal of 6 bases from V and 4 bases from J, the junction contained 14 bases not matched to a gene. Germline values: CDR1 MDHEN, CDR2 SYDVKM. This CDR3 region has 16 residues. Here the CDR3 reads CASSQSRDSYLYGYTF. CDR3 nucleotide sequence: TGTGCCAGCAGCCAAAGCCGGGACAGCTATCTCTATGGCTACACCTTC.

This clonotype was counted between two and nine times. This chain's CDR3 is CASSYSGLAGGEETQYF. Written as DNA, the CDR3 is TGTGCCAGCAGTTACTCGGGACTAGCGGGAGGGGAAGAGACCCAGTACTTC. The V gene is TRBV6-2 or TRBV6-3, the J gene TRBJ2-5; TRBD2 agrees at 16 bases. Germline loops: CDR1 MNHEY, CDR2 SVGEGT. The CDR3 consists of 17 residues. The J segment lost 3 bases and the V segment lost 0 bases, leaving 1 base of the junction unmatched.